The 27 T cell receptor beta chains in this list originate from one sample, sequenced in a study of graft-versus-host responses after intestinal transplantation. The method was immunoSEQ multiplex PCR; TCRdb's version includes in-frame clones alone and lacks a portion of them. The sample lists 4,000 to 5,000 clones, roughly 29% occurring once. Sequencing used alloreactive CD4+ T cells from a mixed lymphocyte reaction culture, obtained before transplantation. Subset here: CFSE-low proliferating T cells sorted from roughly six-day pre-transplant mixed lymphocyte reaction (GvH or HvG direction). The receptor source for this set is a human patient who was an organ donor for intestinal transplantation.

This CDR3 reads CASSKPNPDKGGGGTEAFF. The CDR3 DNA follows: TGTGCCAGCAGCAAACCAAACCCCGACAAGGGCGGAGGGGGCACTGAAGCTTTCTTT. The chain is built from TRBV21-1 and TRBJ1-1. TRBV21-1 is recorded as a pseudogene. The CDR3 spans 19 residues.

V and J are TRBV10-1 and TRBJ1-4; D perhaps matches TRBD1 (5 bases). The V and J ends lost 4 bases and 7 bases respectively, with 10 bases between them. The CDR3 covers 13 residues. Germline V gene data show CDR1 as WNHNN and CDR2 as SYGVQD (reference sequence). This CDR3 reads CASSGDSGEKLFF. Here the CDR3 DNA reads TGCGCCAGCAGTGGGGACTCAGGTGAAAAACTGTTTTTT.

This clone was counted a few times. The J gene is TRBJ2-7, the V gene TRBV5-4; D gene unclear. The V end was cut by 4 bases, the J end by 7 bases, with 24 bases between. Germline CDR1 reads SGHNT; CDR2 reads YYREEE (reference sequence). This CDR3 is 16 amino acids long. CDR3 loop: CASSQEAGPTSREQYF. The CDR3 coding sequence is TGTGCCAGCAGCCAAGAAGCTGGCCCAACGAGTAGGGAGCAGTACTTC.

The rearrangement joins TRBV7-9 to TRBJ2-1, with 10 bases that match TRBD2. Looked up from germline, CDR1 is SEHNR and CDR2 is FQNEAQ (reference sequence). Unmatched junction bases numbered 3, after V lost 5 bases and J lost 2 bases. CDR3 length equals 15 residues. The CDR3 DNA sequence: TGTGCCAGCAGCCGTAGCGGGGGGCCCTACAATGAGCAGTTCTTC. Translating it yields CASSRSGGPYNEQFF.

This clone was observed a few times. This chain joins TRBV9 and TRBJ2-3, with TRBD2 identical over 11 bases. The CDR3 loop spans 15 amino acids. The germline V gene has CDR1 SGDLS and CDR2 YYNGEE. The V segment lost 0 bases and the J segment 7 bases; nucleotides outside the gene matches: 4. The CDR3 bases are TGTGCCAGCAGCGTAGGGCTAGCGGGGGGAAATACGCAGTATTTT. Translating gives CASSVGLAGGNTQYF.

This clone was detected a few times. V and J are TRBV7-9 and TRBJ2-7; D not certain. V lost 9 bases and J lost 4, with 13 bases in between. The CDR3 totals 12 residues. The germline CDR1 and CDR2 sequences are SEHNR and FQNEAQ (reference sequence). This CDR3 reads CARSWTAYEQYF. CDR3 bases: TGTGCCAGGAGTTGGACGGCATACGAGCAGTACTTC. Together with reference TRBV7-9 and TRBJ2-7, the CDR3 gives the full variable domain: DTGVSQNPRHKITKRGQNVTFRCDPISEHNRLYWYRQTLGQGPEFLTYFQNEAQLEKSRLLSDRFSAERPKGSFSTLEIQRTEQGDSAMYLCARSWTAYEQYFGPGTRLTVT.

This rearrangement joins TRBV18 to TRBJ2-5; no clear D gene. The DNA end favors TRBJ2-7, so the J call may be wrong. This CDR3 contains 15 residues. Germline V CDR1 and CDR2: KGHSH, LQKENI. The CDR3 DNA sequence: TGTGCCAGCTCACCACGGTACAGAAGCTCCTACGAGCAGTACTTC. This gives the protein CASSPRYRSSYEQYF.

The chain recombines TRBV5-4 with TRBJ1-1; the D gene is possibly TRBD1 (6 bases). Trimming left V 5 bases short and J 0 bases short, with 17 bases between. The length of the CDR3 is 16 residues. The germline V gene has CDR1 SGHNT and CDR2 YYREEE (reference sequence). This CDR3 is CASSPRGGRLNTEAFF. The CDR3 region has the DNA TGTGCCAGCAGTCCTAGGGGGGGCAGATTGAACACTGAAGCTTTCTTT.

The chain combines TRBV7-2 with TRBJ2-1, with a weak D call TRBD2 (6 bases). The germline gives CDR1 SGHTA, CDR2 FQGNSA. The CDR3 is 13 residues long. The V gene lost 3 bases and the J gene lost 3 bases, with 6 bases spanning the gap. Here the CDR3 DNA reads TGTGCCAGCAGCTTGACTAGCTACAATGAGCAGTTCTTC. It yields the protein CASSLTSYNEQFF.

By share, this clone counts as medium-sized. This chain uses TRBV10-3 with TRBJ1-2; D is possibly TRBD1 (5 bases). CDR3 length: 13 amino acids. Germline V lookup: CDR1 ENHRY, CDR2 SYGVKD. Trimming shortened V by 6 bases and J by 2 bases, and 10 bases separated the two germline ends. The CDR3 sequence: CAISRDENYGYTF. CDR3 nucleotides: TGTGCCATCAGCCGGGACGAGAACTATGGCTACACCTTC.

The chain carries TRBV6-1 and TRBJ2-3; D ambiguous. CDR1 is MNHNS and CDR2 is SASEGT in the germline V gene. V was clipped by 3 bases and J by 4 bases, with 5 bases between them. CDR3 length: 12 amino acids. In DNA, the CDR3 is TGTGCCAGCAGTGACCTCGCAGATACGCAGTATTTT. Residues: CASSDLADTQYF.

This clone has more than one count but fewer than ten. This chain joins TRBV11-3 and TRBJ1-6, with TRBD1 matching 7 bases. Trimming removed 5 bases from V and 6 bases from J; junction bases left unmatched: 7. CDR1 and CDR2 (germline): SGHNT, YENEEA. The CDR3 has 15 amino acids. The CDR3 reads CASSPQGPINSPLHF. The CDR3, as DNA: TGTGCCAGCAGCCCACAGGGGCCCATTAATTCACCCCTCCACTTT.

The V gene is TRBV1, the J gene TRBJ2-2. TRBV1 is labeled a pseudogene. CDR3 length: 10 residues. CDR3 nucleotides: TGCACCAGCAAACCCGGGGAGCTGTTTTTT. Translating gives CTSKPGELFF.

This clone showed up just a few times. The V gene is TRBV9, the J gene TRBJ2-3; 9 nucleotides agree with TRBD2. Germline lookup yields CDR1 SGDLS and CDR2 YYNGEE. The length of the CDR3 is 16 residues. The V gene end was trimmed by 2 bases and the J gene end by 2 bases; junction bases not matched to a gene: 6. The CDR3 DNA sequence: TGTGCCAGCAGCGTTGGCGGGGGGGCCCCCACAGATACGCAGTATTTT. This translates into CASSVGGGAPTDTQYF.

This clone has just a few counts. CDR3 in DNA: TGTGCCAGCAGGCCCGGGAACTACGAGCAGTACTTC. This encodes CASRPGNYEQYF. The chain employs TRBV6-7 and TRBJ2-7; D is possibly TRBD2 (5 bases). TRBV6-7 is known as an ORF, though its function is uncertain. V lost 6 bases and J lost 3, with 9 bases in between. The CDR3 is 12 residues long.

The J gene is TRBJ2-5, the V gene TRBV7-9, with 10 positions matching TRBD2. The CDR3 extends over 15 amino acids. CDR1 SEHNR and CDR2 FQNEAQ come from the germline V gene (reference sequence). The V segment lost 5 bases and the J segment 4 bases; nucleotides outside the gene matches: 7. CDR3 nucleotide sequence: TGTGCCAGCAGCCCCCAGCGGGGGGGAACAGAGACCCAGTACTTC. It translates to CASSPQRGGTETQYF. Looking up the rest from reference TRBV7-9 and TRBJ2-5 gives the full variable domain: DTGVSQNPRHKITKRGQNVTFRCDPISEHNRLYWYRQTLGQGPEFLTYFQNEAQLEKSRLLSDRFSAERPKGSFSTLEIQRTEQGDSAMYLCASSPQRGGTETQYFGPGTRLLVL.

In its sample, this clone ranks as medium-sized. V and J are TRBV18 and TRBJ1-2, with D maybe TRBD1 (5 bases). Germline CDR1 is KGHSH and CDR2 is LQKENI. This CDR3 region has 13 residues. V lost 2 bases and J 4 bases, leaving 8 bases between the germline ends. For the CDR3, the DNA is TGTGCCAGCTCACCAATACAGGCCTATGGCTACACCTTC. It is translated as CASSPIQAYGYTF.

In this sample, this clone turned up a few times. This chain connects TRBV4-3 to TRBJ1-1; no definite D call. The CDR3 totals 14 residues. Germline CDR1 reads LGHNA; CDR2 reads YSLEER. Trimming removed 1 base at V and 1 base at J, with 7 bases between. CDR3 sequence (DNA): TGCGCCAGCAGCCAAGCCACTTGGAACACTGAAGCTTTCTTT. Protein: CASSQATWNTEAFF.

The chain has TRBV23-1 and TRBJ2-5; TRBD2 matches 15 bases. TRBV23-1 is sorted into the ORF group, with uncertain function. Losses at the gene ends were 2 bases for V and 3 bases for J; bases not matched to a gene: 7. CDR3 length equals 18 residues. The CDR3 DNA sequence: TGCGCCAGCAGTCAAAGGACAGGACTAGCGGGGGGGAAAGAGACCCAGTACTTC. Protein: CASSQRTGLAGGKETQYF.

The genes are TRBV9 and TRBJ2-7; the match to TRBD1 covers 9 bases. The CDR3 loop spans 12 amino acids. Looked up from germline, CDR1 is SGDLS and CDR2 is YYNGEE. The J segment lost 6 bases and the V segment lost 3 bases, leaving 1 base of the junction unmatched. CDR3 coding DNA: TGTGCCAGCAGCGACAGGGGGCGCGAGCAGTACTTC. As protein: CASSDRGREQYF.

In this sample, this clone is medium-sized (0.01 to 0.1%). This chain uses TRBV19 with TRBJ2-1; D is possibly TRBD1 or TRBD2 (6 bases each). The CDR3 contains 15 residues. Trimming took off 5 bases at V and 6 bases at J, with 17 bases between the two ends. Germline assignment: CDR1 LNHDA and CDR2 SQIVND (reference sequence). The CDR3 nucleotides are TGTGCCAGTAGTTCCGAGGGGGGCCGATTCAATGAGCAGTTCTTC. Protein: CASSSEGGRFNEQFF.

The chain's CDR3 is CAWSVGGSNQPQHF. The CDR3 DNA follows: TGTGCCTGGAGTGTAGGGGGGAGCAATCAGCCCCAGCATTTT. The chain combines TRBV30 with TRBJ1-5; a weak D match, TRBD1 (6 bases). CDR1 GTSNPN and CDR2 SVGIG come from the germline V gene (reference sequence). V lost 0 bases to trimming and J lost 1 base, with 7 bases between them. There are 14 residues in the CDR3.

As concerns this clone: The same CDR3 arises from other DNA sequences in this sample as well. This rearrangement joins TRBV7-2 to TRBJ2-7; 7 bases are shared with TRBD2. J was trimmed by 4 bases and V by 7 bases; bases with no gene match: 13. There are 15 residues in the CDR3. Looked up from germline, CDR1 is SGHTA and CDR2 is FQGNSA. CDR3 sequence: CASTVAGESAYEQYF. The CDR3 nucleotides are TGTGCCAGCACCGTCGCGGGGGAGTCGGCATACGAGCAGTACTTC.

This sequence joins TRBV30 and TRBJ2-5; TRBD2 matches 10 bases. Germline assignment: CDR1 GTSNPN and CDR2 SVGIG (reference sequence). CDR3 length: 14 amino acids. With V trimmed by 5 bases and J by 5 bases, 8 bases remained unmatched. The CDR3 reads CAWVLAGVRETQYF. CDR3 DNA: TGTGCCTGGGTTCTAGCGGGGGTCCGGGAGACCCAGTACTTC.

This clone was recorded a few times. The chain recombines TRBV18 with TRBJ1-1; unclear D gene. The V and J ends lost 2 bases and 0 bases respectively, with 7 bases between them. The CDR3 loop spans 14 amino acids. CDR1 is KGHSH and CDR2 is LQKENI in the germline V gene. The CDR3 nucleotides are TGTGCCAGCTCACCAGTGGCCTTGAACACTGAAGCTTTCTTT. As protein: CASSPVALNTEAFF.

The chain employs TRBV7-9 and TRBJ2-7; either TRBD1 or TRBD2 may fit D (5 bases each). Between the trimmed V and J ends, which lost 5 bases and 7 bases, there was a span of 21 bases. CDR3 length: 15 residues. Germline V gene lookup returns CDR1 SEHNR and CDR2 FQNEAQ (reference sequence). Here the CDR3 reads CASSTTGALTSEQYF. The CDR3 bases are TGTGCCAGCAGCACAACCGGGGCCCTAACGTCAGAGCAGTACTTC.

The rearrangement uses TRBV10-3 and TRBJ1-2, with D possibly matching TRBD1 (6 bases). Trimming left V 0 bases short and J 6 bases short, with 11 bases between. The CDR3 has 14 residues. The V gene's germline CDR1 is ENHRY and CDR2 SYGVKD. CDR3 sequence reads: CAISESSGADGYTF. DNA for the CDR3: TGTGCCATCAGTGAGTCGTCGGGGGCAGATGGCTACACCTTC.